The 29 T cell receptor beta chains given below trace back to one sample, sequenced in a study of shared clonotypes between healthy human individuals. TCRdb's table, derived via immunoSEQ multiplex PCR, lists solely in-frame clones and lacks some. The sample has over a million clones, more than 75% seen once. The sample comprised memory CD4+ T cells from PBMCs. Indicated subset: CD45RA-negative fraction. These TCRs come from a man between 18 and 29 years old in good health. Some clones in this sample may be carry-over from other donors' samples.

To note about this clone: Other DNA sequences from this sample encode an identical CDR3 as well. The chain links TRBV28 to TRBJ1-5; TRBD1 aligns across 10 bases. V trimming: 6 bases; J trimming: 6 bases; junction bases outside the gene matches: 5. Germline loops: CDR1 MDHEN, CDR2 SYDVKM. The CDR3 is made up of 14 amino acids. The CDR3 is CASRLGQGGQPQHF. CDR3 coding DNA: TGTGCCAGCAGATTAGGACAGGGGGGTCAGCCCCAGCATTTT.

This CDR3 is CASSQDRFTEAFF. The CDR3 coding sequence is TGTGCCAGCAGCCAAGATCGGTTTACTGAAGCTTTCTTT. The chain has TRBV4-2 and TRBJ1-1; no clear D. Per the germline V gene, CDR1 is LGHNA and CDR2 is YNFKEQ. The ends were cut back, 0 bases at V and 5 bases at J, with 7 bases in the middle. This CDR3 has 13 residues.

The CDR3 coding sequence is TGTGCCAGTAGCCGGGGCGACTGGGAGACCCAGTACTTC. Protein: CASSRGDWETQYF. This chain connects TRBV28 to TRBJ2-5, with D perhaps matching TRBD1 or TRBD2 (5 bases each). Germline V lookup: CDR1 MDHEN, CDR2 SYDVKM. V shed 9 bases and J shed 5 bases, with 16 bases lying between them. The CDR3 sequence is 13 residues long. Filled out from reference TRBV28 and TRBJ2-5, the complete variable domain reads DVKVTQSSRYLVKRTGEKVFLECVQDMDHENMFWYRQDPGLGLRLIYFSYDVKMKEKGDIPEGYSVSREKKERFSLILESASTNQTSMYLCASSRGDWETQYFGPGTRLLVL.

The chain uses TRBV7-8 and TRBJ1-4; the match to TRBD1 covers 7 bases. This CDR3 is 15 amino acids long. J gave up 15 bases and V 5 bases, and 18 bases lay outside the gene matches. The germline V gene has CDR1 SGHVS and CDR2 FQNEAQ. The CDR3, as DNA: TGTGCCAGCAGCCGACAACAGGGGCTGACGACTAGGTTGTTTTTT. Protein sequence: CASSRQQGLTTRLFF.

CDR3 region: CASSPRSNSYEQYF. The CDR3 DNA reads TGTGCCAGCAGCCCCAGGTCCAACTCCTACGAGCAGTACTTC. The rearrangement joins TRBV4-2 to TRBJ2-7; D is unresolved. Trimming took off 4 bases at V and 0 bases at J, with 10 bases between the two ends. CDR1 and CDR2 (germline): LGHNA, YNFKEQ. The CDR3 spans 14 residues.

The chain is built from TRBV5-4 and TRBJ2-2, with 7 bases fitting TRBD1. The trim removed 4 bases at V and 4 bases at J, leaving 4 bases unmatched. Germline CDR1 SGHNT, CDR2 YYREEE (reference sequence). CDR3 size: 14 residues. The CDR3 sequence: CASSAGQVTGELFF. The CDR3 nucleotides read TGTGCCAGCAGCGCCGGACAGGTCACCGGGGAGCTGTTTTTT.

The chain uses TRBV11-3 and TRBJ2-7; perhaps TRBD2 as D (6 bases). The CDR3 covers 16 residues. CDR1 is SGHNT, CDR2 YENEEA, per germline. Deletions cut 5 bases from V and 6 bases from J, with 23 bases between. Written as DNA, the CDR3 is TGTGCCAGCAGCCCAGGTTGGGACGGGAGTCCGCCCGAGCAGTACTTC. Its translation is CASSPGWDGSPPEQYF.

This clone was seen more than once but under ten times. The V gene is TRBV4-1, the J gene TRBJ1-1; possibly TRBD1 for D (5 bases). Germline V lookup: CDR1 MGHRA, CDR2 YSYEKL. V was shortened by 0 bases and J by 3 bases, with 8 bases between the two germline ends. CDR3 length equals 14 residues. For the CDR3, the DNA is TGCGCCAGCAGCCAAGATGCCAGGGACACTGAAGCTTTCTTT. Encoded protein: CASSQDARDTEAFF.

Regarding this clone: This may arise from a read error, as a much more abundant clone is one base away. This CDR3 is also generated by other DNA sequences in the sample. The CDR3 DNA reads as TGTGCCAGCAGCGTAGGACAGGGTGGCGAGCAGTACTTC. This translates into CASSVGQGGEQYF. V is TRBV9 and J is TRBJ2-7; 7 bases align to TRBD1. There are 13 residues in the CDR3. Germline CDR1 reads SGDLS; CDR2 reads YYNGEE. Germline trimming cut 0 bases from V and 6 bases from J; bases unmatched to any gene: 3.

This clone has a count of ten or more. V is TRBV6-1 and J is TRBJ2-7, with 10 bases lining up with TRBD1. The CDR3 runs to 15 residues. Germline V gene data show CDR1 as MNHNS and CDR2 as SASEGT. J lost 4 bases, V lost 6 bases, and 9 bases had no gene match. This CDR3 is CASRKLRDRGYEQYF. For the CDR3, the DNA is TGTGCCAGCAGGAAACTCCGGGACAGGGGATACGAGCAGTACTTC.

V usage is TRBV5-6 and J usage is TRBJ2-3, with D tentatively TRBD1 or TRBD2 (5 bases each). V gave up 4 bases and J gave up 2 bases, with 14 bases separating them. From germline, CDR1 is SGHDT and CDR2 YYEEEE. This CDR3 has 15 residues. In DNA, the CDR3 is TGTGCCAGCAGCAAAAAGGGACCCCACACAGATACGCAGTATTTT. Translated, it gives CASSKKGPHTDTQYF.

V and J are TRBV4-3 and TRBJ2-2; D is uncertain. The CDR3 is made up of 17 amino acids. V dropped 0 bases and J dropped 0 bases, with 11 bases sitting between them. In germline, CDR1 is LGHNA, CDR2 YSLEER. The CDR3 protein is CASSQEWLPANTGELFF. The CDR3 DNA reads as TGCGCCAGCAGCCAAGAATGGCTACCCGCGAACACCGGGGAGCTGTTTTTT.

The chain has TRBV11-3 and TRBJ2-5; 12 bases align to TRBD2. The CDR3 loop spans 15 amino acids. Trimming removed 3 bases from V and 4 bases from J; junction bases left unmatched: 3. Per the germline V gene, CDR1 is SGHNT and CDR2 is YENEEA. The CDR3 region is CASSLGLAGPETQYF. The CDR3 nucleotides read TGTGCCAGCAGCTTGGGACTAGCGGGTCCAGAGACCCAGTACTTC.

This chain's CDR3 is CAISSVGGGSTDTQYF. The CDR3 DNA follows: TGTGCCATCAGCTCAGTAGGGGGGGGCAGCACAGATACGCAGTATTTT. This chain connects TRBV10-3 to TRBJ2-3, with a possible D match to TRBD2 (7 bases). The CDR3 has 16 amino acids. V dropped 6 bases and J dropped 0 bases, with 16 bases sitting between them. CDR1 is ENHRY, CDR2 SYGVKD, per germline.

The CDR3 reads CASSQQGPRVEKLFF. CDR3 DNA: TGTGCCAGCAGTCAACAGGGGCCCAGAGTGGAAAAACTGTTTTTT. The chain couples TRBV7-9 to TRBJ1-4; 7 nucleotides match TRBD1. This CDR3 contains 15 residues. V gave up 6 bases and J gave up 8 bases; unmatched junction bases: 12. Per the germline V gene, CDR1 is SEHNR and CDR2 is FQNEAQ (reference sequence).

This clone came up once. DNA for the CDR3: TGCGCCAGCAGCTTGGCCCTAGGTGTAGCGGGATTCAATGAGCAGTTCTTC. Its translation: CASSLALGVAGFNEQFF. The chain joins TRBV5-1 to TRBJ2-1; 8 positions agree with TRBD2. Germline values: CDR1 SGHRS, CDR2 YFSETQ. After removal of 0 bases from V and 6 bases from J, the junction contained 11 bases not matched to a gene. CDR3 length: 17 residues.

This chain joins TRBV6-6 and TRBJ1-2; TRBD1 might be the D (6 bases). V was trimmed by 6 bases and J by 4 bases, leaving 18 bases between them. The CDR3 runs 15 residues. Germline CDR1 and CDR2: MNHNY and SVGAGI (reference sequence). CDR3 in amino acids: CASSPRAGAVYGYTF. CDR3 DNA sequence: TGTGCCAGCAGCCCGAGGGCAGGGGCAGTCTATGGCTACACCTTC.

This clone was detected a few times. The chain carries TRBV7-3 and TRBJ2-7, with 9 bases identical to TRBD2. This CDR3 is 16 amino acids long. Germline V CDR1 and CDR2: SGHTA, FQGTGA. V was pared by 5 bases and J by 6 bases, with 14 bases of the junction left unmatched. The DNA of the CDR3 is TGTGCCAGCAGCCCCAATCGGGCTAGCGGGGATACCGAGCAGTACTTC. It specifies CASSPNRASGDTEQYF.

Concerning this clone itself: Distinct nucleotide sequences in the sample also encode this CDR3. The CDR3 region is CASSQWTANPTEAFF. The CDR3 DNA sequence: TGTGCCAGCAGCCAATGGACAGCAAACCCCACTGAAGCTTTCTTT. This rearrangement joins TRBV28 to TRBJ1-1, with a possible D match to TRBD1 (6 bases). V gave up 6 bases and J gave up 4 bases, with 18 bases separating them. Germline lookup yields CDR1 MDHEN and CDR2 SYDVKM. CDR3 length equals 15 residues.

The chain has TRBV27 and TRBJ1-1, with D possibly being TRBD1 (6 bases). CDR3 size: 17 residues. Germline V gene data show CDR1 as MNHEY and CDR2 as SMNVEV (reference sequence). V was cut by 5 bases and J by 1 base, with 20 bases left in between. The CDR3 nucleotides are TGTGCCAGCAGTAGACAACGCGTGACAGGAAGGAACACTGAAGCTTTCTTT. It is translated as CASSRQRVTGRNTEAFF.

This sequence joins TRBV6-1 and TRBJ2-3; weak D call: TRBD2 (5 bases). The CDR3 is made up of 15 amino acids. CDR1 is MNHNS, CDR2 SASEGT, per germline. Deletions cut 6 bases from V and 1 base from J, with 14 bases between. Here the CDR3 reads CASSPYGMGTDTQYF. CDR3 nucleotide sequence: TGTGCCAGCAGCCCCTACGGGATGGGCACAGATACGCAGTATTTT.

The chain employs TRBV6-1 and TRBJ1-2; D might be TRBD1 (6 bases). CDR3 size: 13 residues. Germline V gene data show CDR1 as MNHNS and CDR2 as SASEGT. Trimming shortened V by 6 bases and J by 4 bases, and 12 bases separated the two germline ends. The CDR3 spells CASSLQGFYGYTF. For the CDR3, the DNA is TGTGCCAGCAGCCTACAGGGATTCTATGGCTACACCTTC.

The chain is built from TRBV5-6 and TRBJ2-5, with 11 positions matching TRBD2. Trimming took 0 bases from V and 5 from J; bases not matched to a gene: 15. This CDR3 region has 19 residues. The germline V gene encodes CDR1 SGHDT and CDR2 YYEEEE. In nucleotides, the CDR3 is TGTGCCAGCAGCTTGGTAGGACTAGCGGGTTGGGAGGAAGGGGAGACCCAGTACTTC. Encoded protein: CASSLVGLAGWEEGETQYF.

CDR3 sequence (DNA): TGCGCCAGCAGCCACAGTCCAGGGGTGGGCACAGATACGCAGTATTTT. It is translated as CASSHSPGVGTDTQYF. This chain links TRBV5-1 with TRBJ2-3, with D possibly matching TRBD1 (6 bases). V dropped 4 bases and J dropped 1 base, with 16 bases sitting between them. This CDR3 is 16 amino acids long. Germline lookup yields CDR1 SGHRS and CDR2 YFSETQ.

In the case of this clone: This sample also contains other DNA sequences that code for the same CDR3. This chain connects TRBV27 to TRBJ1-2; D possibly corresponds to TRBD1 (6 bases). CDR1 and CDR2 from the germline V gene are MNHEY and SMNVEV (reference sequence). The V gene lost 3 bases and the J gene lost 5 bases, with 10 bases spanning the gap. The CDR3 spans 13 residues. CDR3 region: CASSFRGRYGYTF. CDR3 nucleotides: TGTGCCAGCAGTTTCCGGGGGCGGTATGGCTACACCTTC.

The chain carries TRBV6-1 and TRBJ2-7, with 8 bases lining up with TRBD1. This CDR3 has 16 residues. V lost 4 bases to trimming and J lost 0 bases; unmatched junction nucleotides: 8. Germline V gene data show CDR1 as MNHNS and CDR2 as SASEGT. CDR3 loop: CASSVPRQGTSYEQYF. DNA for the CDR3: TGTGCCAGCAGTGTTCCACGACAGGGGACCTCCTACGAGCAGTACTTC.

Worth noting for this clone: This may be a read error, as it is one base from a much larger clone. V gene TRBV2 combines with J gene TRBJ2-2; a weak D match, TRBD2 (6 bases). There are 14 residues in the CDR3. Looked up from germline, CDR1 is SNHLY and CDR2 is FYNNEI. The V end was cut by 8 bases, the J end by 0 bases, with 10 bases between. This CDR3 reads CASGGTANTGELFF. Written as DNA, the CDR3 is TGTGCCAGCGGCGGGACGGCGAACACCGGGGAGCTGTTTTTT.

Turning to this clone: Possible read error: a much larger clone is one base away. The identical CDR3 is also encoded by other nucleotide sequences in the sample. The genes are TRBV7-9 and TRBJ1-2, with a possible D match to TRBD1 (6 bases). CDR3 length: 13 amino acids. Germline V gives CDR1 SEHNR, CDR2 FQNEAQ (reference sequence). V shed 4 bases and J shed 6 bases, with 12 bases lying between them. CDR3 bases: TGTGCCAGCAGCTCCGCAGGGGCTCATGGCTACACCTTC. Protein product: CASSSAGAHGYTF. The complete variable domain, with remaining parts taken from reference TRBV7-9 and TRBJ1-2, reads DTGVSQNPRHKITKRGQNVTFRCDPISEHNRLYWYRQTLGQGPEFLTYFQNEAQLEKSRLLSDRFSAERPKGSFSTLEIQRTEQGDSAMYLCASSSAGAHGYTFGSGTRLTVV.

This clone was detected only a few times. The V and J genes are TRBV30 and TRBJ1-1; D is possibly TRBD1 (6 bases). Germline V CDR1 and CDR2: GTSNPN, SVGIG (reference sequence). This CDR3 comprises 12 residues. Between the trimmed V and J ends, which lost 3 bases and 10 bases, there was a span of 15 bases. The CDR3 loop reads CAWSPEGVRAFF. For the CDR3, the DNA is TGTGCCTGGAGCCCGGAGGGGGTTCGAGCTTTCTTT.